Given below is one T cell receptor beta chain in context. The data originate from a study of blood T cell repertoires in COVID-19. For the study at large: The United States, Italy and Spain were the sources of the acute and convalescent COVID-19 samples.

This CDR3 spans 14 amino acids. Trimming took 4 bases from V and 1 from J; bases not matched to a gene: 0. CDR1 is SGHRS, CDR2 YFSETQ, per germline. In the source study's methods: The assay estimated nucleated cells by amplifying reference gene primers. Here immunoSEQ multiplex PCR was the method, and the copy in TCRdb shows in-frame clones only, minus some. Clonal size and the V and J genes are those of that table, whereas D and trimming came from the DNA. Counted here are some 150,000 clones, just under 90% occurring once; the ten biggest clones make up about 4.1%. This clonotype originated in a woman in her 40s with acute or convalescent COVID-19. Sequencing was carried out using peripheral blood. V is TRBV5-1 and J is TRBJ2-3; 10 nucleotides line up with TRBD2. The DNA for the CDR3 is TGCGCCAGCAGCGGGACTAGCGGCACAGATACGCAGTATTTT. Residues: CASSGTSGTDTQYF.